These 17 T cell receptor beta chains were sequenced from one sample in a study of T cells after yellow fever vaccination. Each CDR3 protein is one row after TCRdb ran MiXCR on the 5' RACE reads. This repertoire shows hundreds of thousands of distinct CDR3 sequences, 10% to 15% found once; its top ten account for around 14%. The source material was PBMCs, sampled on the day of the yellow fever booster vaccination. These receptors all stem from a man in his thirties or forties who received the YFV17D yellow fever vaccine.

This clonotype was seen ten or more times. The V and J genes are TRBV20-1 and TRBJ2-1, with D unresolved. The germline V gene has CDR1 DFQATT and CDR2 SNEGSKA (reference sequence). V was pared by 5 bases and J by 7 bases, with 15 bases between. The CDR3 totals 13 residues. In DNA, the CDR3 is TGCAGTGCTCACGGCCACAATGGGAATGAGCAGTTCTTC. Translated: CSAHGHNGNEQFF.

The rearrangement links TRBV20-1 to TRBJ2-5, with D possibly TRBD1 on 5 matching bases. Per the germline V gene, CDR1 is DFQATT and CDR2 is SNEGSKA (reference sequence). Trimming stripped 0 bases from V and 5 bases from J, with 16 bases between. This CDR3 contains 15 residues. The DNA for the CDR3 is TGCAGTGCTAGAGATCTCACAGGTGATCTCGAGACCCAGTACTTC. This gives the protein CSARDLTGDLETQYF.

In this sample, this clonotype turned up a few times. The V and J genes are TRBV20-1 and TRBJ2-1, with D possibly being TRBD2 (5 bases). This CDR3 is built from 14 residues. Germline V gene lookup returns CDR1 DFQATT and CDR2 SNEGSKA (reference sequence). V lost 3 bases and J 5 bases, leaving 14 bases between the germline ends. The CDR3 protein is CSARVGSRDNEQFF. DNA of the CDR3: TGCAGTGCTAGGGTAGGGAGTCGGGACAATGAGCAGTTCTTC.

The V and J genes are TRBV20-1 and TRBJ2-5; D not resolved. CDR3 length equals 12 residues. Trimming left V 1 base short and J 6 bases short, with 9 bases between. From germline, CDR1 is DFQATT and CDR2 SNEGSKA (reference sequence). The CDR3 DNA is TGCAGTGCTAGAGTTATGGGTCAGACCCAGTACTTC. It codes for CSARVMGQTQYF.

This clonotype has only one observation. This sequence joins TRBV27 and TRBJ1-4; D is unresolved. Deletions cut 6 bases from V and 7 bases from J, with 9 bases between. CDR1 and CDR2 from the germline V gene are MNHEY and SMNVEV (reference sequence). This CDR3 has 12 amino acids. The CDR3 region is CASSNSGEKLFF. CDR3 coding DNA: TGTGCCAGCAGCAACAGTGGTGAAAAACTGTTTTTT.

This chain joins TRBV12-3 or TRBV12-4 and TRBJ2-1; D may be TRBD1 (5 bases). The CDR3 covers 18 residues. Trimming removed 9 bases at V and 8 bases at J, with 32 bases between. The DNA for the CDR3 is TGTGCCAGTCGACGGCAGGGAACTCTTAGAAGGTTCATGGATGAGCAGTTCTTC. As protein: CASRRQGTLRRFMDEQFF.

This clonotype has just a few counts. The chain employs TRBV4-3 and TRBJ2-1; the D is unclear. Trimming took off 2 bases at V and 8 bases at J, with 13 bases between the two ends. Germline CDR1 reads LGHNA; CDR2 reads YSLEER. This CDR3 spans 14 amino acids. The CDR3 DNA reads as TGCGCCAGCAGCCAAATACCCGGGCGGTATGAGCAGTTCTTC. This sequence encodes CASSQIPGRYEQFF.

This sequence joins TRBV12-3 or TRBV12-4 and TRBJ2-2; D call uncertain. Trimming pared 3 bases from V and 5 bases from J, leaving 7 bases between. This CDR3 has 13 residues. The CDR3 loop is CASSFSLTGELFF. As DNA, the CDR3 is TGTGCCAGCAGTTTCTCATTGACCGGGGAGCTGTTTTTT.

The chain uses TRBV10-2 and TRBJ1-2; 7 nucleotides match TRBD1. This CDR3 contains 12 residues. Germline CDR1 is WSHSY and CDR2 is SAAADI. V was pared by 8 bases and J by 4 bases, with 4 bases of the junction left unmatched. The CDR3 nucleotides are TGCGCCAGCGGGGGACAGTTCTATGGCTACACCTTC. Its protein is CASGGQFYGYTF.

The V and J genes are TRBV7-2 and TRBJ1-6, with 7 positions matching TRBD1. This CDR3 contains 17 residues. Looked up from germline, CDR1 is SGHTA and CDR2 is FQGNSA. Trimming cost V 1 base and J 15 bases; bases outside gene matches: 18. CDR3 loop: CASSLVGPTGTVFILHF. Here the CDR3 DNA reads TGTGCCAGCAGCTTAGTGGGACCCACCGGGACAGTCTTTATCCTCCACTTT.

In its sample, this clonotype was seen a few times. CDR3 bases: TGTGCCAGCAATGGGGGCGAACGCCCAAGCTCCTACAATGAGCAGTTCTTC. Protein: CASNGGERPSSYNEQFF. This chain connects TRBV21-1 to TRBJ2-1; the DNA was not used to check the table's D call, TRBD1. TRBV21-1 is noted as a pseudogene. The CDR3 has 17 residues.

This clonotype was observed a handful of times. This chain joins TRBV11-2 and TRBJ2-1, with TRBD2 identical over 8 bases. In germline, CDR1 is SGHAT, CDR2 FQNNGV. The CDR3 has 20 amino acids. J gave up 2 bases and V 6 bases, and 21 bases lay outside the gene matches. CDR3: CASSPAGGGAGEVAYNEQFF. CDR3 coding DNA: TGTGCCAGCAGTCCGGCGGGGGGAGGAGCGGGAGAGGTGGCCTACAATGAGCAGTTCTTC. The full variable domain, in which reference TRBV11-2 and TRBJ2-1 provide the parts outside the CDR3, is EAGVAQSPRYKIIEKRQSVAFWCNPISGHATLYWYQQILGQGPKLLIQFQNNGVVDDSQLPKDRFSAERLKGVDSTLKIQPAKLEDSAVYLCASSPAGGGAGEVAYNEQFFGPGTRLTVL.

This clonotype was recorded a few times. The chain joins TRBV20-1 to TRBJ2-7; no reliable D call. The CDR3 totals 13 residues. The germline CDR1 and CDR2 sequences are DFQATT and SNEGSKA (reference sequence). Trimming removed 5 bases from V and 2 bases from J, with 13 bases in between. The CDR3 DNA sequence: TGCAGTGCTCGACTCCCAGGCGCCTACGAGCAGTACTTC. It yields the protein CSARLPGAYEQYF.

The chain combines TRBV15 with TRBJ2-7, with TRBD2 identical over 7 bases. Germline V gene data show CDR1 as LNHNV and CDR2 as YYDKDF (reference sequence). Germline trimming cut 1 base from V and 2 bases from J; bases unmatched to any gene: 8. The CDR3 totals 16 residues. CDR3 sequence: CATSRGGGSKTYEQYF. As DNA, the CDR3 is TGTGCCACCAGCAGAGGAGGCGGGAGCAAAACCTACGAGCAGTACTTC.

The chain links TRBV7-2 to TRBJ2-7, with D perhaps TRBD2 (5 bases). CDR3 length: 14 residues. Germline V gives CDR1 SGHTA, CDR2 FQGNSA. With 8 bases removed from V and 3 bases from J, the gap between germline ends came to 17 bases. This chain's CDR3 is CASATSTRDYEQYF. The CDR3 bases are TGTGCCAGCGCCACTTCAACCCGGGACTACGAGCAGTACTTC.

In this sample, this clonotype turned up a few times. The genes are TRBV7-8 and TRBJ2-7; 8 nucleotides align to TRBD1. Trimming at V came to 5 bases and at J to 0 bases, leaving 6 bases not matched to a gene. Germline V gene sequence: CDR1 SGHVS, CDR2 FQNEAQ. The CDR3 has 15 residues. This CDR3 reads CASSPLQGGSYEQYF. CDR3 sequence (DNA): TGTGCCAGCAGCCCCTTACAGGGGGGCTCCTACGAGCAGTACTTC.

This rearrangement joins TRBV20-1 to TRBJ2-2, with TRBD2 matching over 14 bases. The CDR3 has 17 amino acids. V shed 2 bases, J shed 4 bases, and the junction held 6 bases outside the gene matches. CDR1 and CDR2 (germline): DFQATT, SNEGSKA (reference sequence). The CDR3 region has the DNA TGCAGTGCTAGACCGGGACTAGCGGGAGTGGGCACCGGGGAGCTGTTTTTT. Translated: CSARPGLAGVGTGELFF.